These 9 T cell receptor beta chains were sequenced from one sample in a study of cytomegalovirus exposure and HLA in healthy donors. 13 Jbeta primers and 60 Vbeta primers were used for the PCR. The assay was immunoSEQ multiplex PCR, and TCRdb's table has in-frame clones only and misses some. The data hold approximately 150,000 clones, with over 8% observed a single time. The sequencing sample was made of PBMCs. These receptors all come from a male donor in good health and CMV-seronegative.

This clone was seen only a few times. This chain connects TRBV29-1 to TRBJ2-7; 9 nucleotides agree with TRBD1. Germline trimming cut 0 bases from V and 5 bases from J; bases unmatched to any gene: 8. Germline-derived CDR1 and CDR2 are SQVTM and ANQGSEA. This CDR3 is 15 amino acids long. The CDR3 DNA is TGCAGCGTTGAAGAGGTTGGAACAGGGGGCCACGAGCAGTACTTC. This translates into CSVEEVGTGGHEQYF.

There are a few counts of this clone. The chain combines TRBV5-6 with TRBJ2-6; no firm D call. V was shortened by 2 bases and J by 1 base, with 10 bases between the two germline ends. The CDR3 totals 16 residues. Germline V lookup: CDR1 SGHDT, CDR2 YYEEEE. The CDR3 is CASSFSFLSGANVLTF. In DNA, the CDR3 is TGTGCCAGCAGCTTTTCCTTTTTATCTGGGGCCAACGTCCTGACTTTC.

The rearrangement uses TRBV27 and TRBJ1-5; D is perhaps TRBD1 (5 bases). Trimming removed 8 bases at V and 2 bases at J, with 13 bases between. This CDR3 contains 14 residues. Germline V gene data show CDR1 as MNHEY and CDR2 as SMNVEV (reference sequence). The CDR3 is CASAIAGGNQPQHF. Here the CDR3 DNA reads TGTGCCAGCGCCATTGCGGGGGGCAATCAGCCCCAGCATTTT.

The genes are TRBV28 and TRBJ1-1; possibly TRBD1 for D (5 bases). Germline CDR1 MDHEN, CDR2 SYDVKM. The CDR3 spans 15 residues. With 6 bases removed from V and 6 bases from J, the gap between germline ends came to 20 bases. As DNA, the CDR3 is TGTGCCAGCAGGCCTGGAGGGGTTCAGATATCTGAAGCTTTCTTT. It translates to CASRPGGVQISEAFF. Variable domain in full (rest from reference TRBV28 and TRBJ1-1): DVKVTQSSRYLVKRTGEKVFLECVQDMDHENMFWYRQDPGLGLRLIYFSYDVKMKEKGDIPEGYSVSREKKERFSLILESASTNQTSMYLCASRPGGVQISEAFFGQGTRLTVV.

Here the CDR3 reads CASRTGRSYEQYF. The CDR3 DNA sequence: TGTGCCAGCCGGACGGGGAGGTCCTACGAGCAGTACTTC. The chain couples TRBV6-5 to TRBJ2-7; D might be TRBD2 (6 bases). In germline, CDR1 is MNHEY, CDR2 SVGAGI. V was shortened by 8 bases and J by 1 base, with 12 bases between the two germline ends. The CDR3 consists of 13 residues.

The chain employs TRBV12-2 and TRBJ1-2; TRBD1 is the table's D call, not checked against the DNA. TRBV12-2 is a pseudogene locus. The CDR3 contains 18 residues. CDR3 DNA sequence: TGTGCAAGTCGCTTAGATAAAAAGGGACAGAGTTCTAACTATGGCTACACCTTC. It encodes CASRLDKKGQSSNYGYTF.

This chain joins TRBV27 and TRBJ2-7; TRBD1 matches at 8 bases. The CDR3 is 14 amino acids. The germline CDR1 and CDR2 sequences are MNHEY and SMNVEV (reference sequence). J lost 0 bases, V lost 5 bases, and 3 bases had no gene match. CDR3 in amino acids: CASSRQGSSYEQYF. The CDR3 DNA follows: TGTGCCAGCAGTAGACAGGGGAGCTCCTACGAGCAGTACTTC.

The chain has TRBV6-1 and TRBJ2-7, with a weak D call TRBD1 (6 bases). V lost 4 bases, J lost 0 bases, and 10 bases lay in between. Germline V gene sequence: CDR1 MNHNS, CDR2 SASEGT. CDR3 length equals 14 residues. CDR3 sequence reads: CASSVPDSSYEQYF. DNA of the CDR3: TGTGCCAGCAGTGTTCCGGACAGCTCCTACGAGCAGTACTTC.

The rearrangement joins TRBV27 to TRBJ2-2; the D is unclear. The V end was cut by 3 bases, the J end by 0 bases, with 11 bases between. This CDR3 is built from 16 residues. Germline V gene sequence: CDR1 MNHEY, CDR2 SMNVEV (reference sequence). DNA for the CDR3: TGTGCCAGCAGTTTCACGCGCCTTACGAACACCGGGGAGCTGTTTTTT. Amino acids: CASSFTRLTNTGELFF.